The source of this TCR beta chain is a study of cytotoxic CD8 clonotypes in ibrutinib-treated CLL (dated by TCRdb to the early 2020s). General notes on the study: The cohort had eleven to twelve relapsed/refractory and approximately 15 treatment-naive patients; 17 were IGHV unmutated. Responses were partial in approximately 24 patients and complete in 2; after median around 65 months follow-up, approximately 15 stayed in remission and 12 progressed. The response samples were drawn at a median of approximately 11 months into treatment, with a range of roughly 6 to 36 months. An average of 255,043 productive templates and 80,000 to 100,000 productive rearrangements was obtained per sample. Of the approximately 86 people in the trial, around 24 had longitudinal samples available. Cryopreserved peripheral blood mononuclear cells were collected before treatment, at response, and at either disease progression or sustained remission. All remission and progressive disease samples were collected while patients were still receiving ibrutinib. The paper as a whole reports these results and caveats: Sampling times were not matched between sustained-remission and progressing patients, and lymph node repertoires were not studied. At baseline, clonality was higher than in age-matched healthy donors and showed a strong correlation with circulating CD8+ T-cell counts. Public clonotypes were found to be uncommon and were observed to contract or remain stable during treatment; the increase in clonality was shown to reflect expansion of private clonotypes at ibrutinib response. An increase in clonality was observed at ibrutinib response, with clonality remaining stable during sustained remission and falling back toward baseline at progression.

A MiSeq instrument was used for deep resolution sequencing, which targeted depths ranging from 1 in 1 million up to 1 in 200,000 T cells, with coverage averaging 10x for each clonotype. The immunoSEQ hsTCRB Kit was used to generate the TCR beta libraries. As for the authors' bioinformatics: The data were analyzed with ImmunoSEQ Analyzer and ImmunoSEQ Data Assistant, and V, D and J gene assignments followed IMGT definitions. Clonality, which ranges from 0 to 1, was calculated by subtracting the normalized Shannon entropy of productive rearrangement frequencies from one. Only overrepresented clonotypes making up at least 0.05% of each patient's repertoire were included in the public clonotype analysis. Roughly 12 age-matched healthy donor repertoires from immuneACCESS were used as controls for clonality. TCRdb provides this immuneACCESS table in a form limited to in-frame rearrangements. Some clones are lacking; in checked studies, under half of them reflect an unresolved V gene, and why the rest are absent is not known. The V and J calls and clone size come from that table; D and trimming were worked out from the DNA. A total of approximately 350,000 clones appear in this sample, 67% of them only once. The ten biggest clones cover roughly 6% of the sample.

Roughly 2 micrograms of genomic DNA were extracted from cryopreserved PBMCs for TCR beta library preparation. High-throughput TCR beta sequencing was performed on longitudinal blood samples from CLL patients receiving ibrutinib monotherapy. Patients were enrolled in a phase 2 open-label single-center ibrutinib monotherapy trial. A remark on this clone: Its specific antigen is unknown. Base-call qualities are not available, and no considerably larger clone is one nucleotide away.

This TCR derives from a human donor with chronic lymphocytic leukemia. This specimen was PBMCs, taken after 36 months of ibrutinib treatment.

CDR3 region: CASSGAGVIYEQYF. The bases are TGCGCCAGCAGTGGAGCGGGGGTCATCTACGAGCAGTACTTC. Here the chain combines TRBV5-1 and TRBJ2-7; TRBD2 lines up with 8 middle nucleotides. The CDR3 spans 14 residues, from the cysteine through the phenylalanine. Just the 42-base CDR3 DNA is kept, in frame starting at base 1. The germline V end is reduced by 5 bases and the J end by 3 bases; junction bases left unmatched: 7. Taken from the germline V gene, the CDR1 and CDR2 loops are SGHRS and YFSETQ. The entire variable domain, with the stretches around the CDR3 drawn from the reference TRBV5-1 and TRBJ2-7 proteins, is KAGVTQTPRYLIKTRGQQVTLSCSPISGHRSVSWYQQTPGQGLQFLFEYFSETQRNKGNFPGRFSGRQFSNSRSEMNVSTLELGDSALYLCASSGAGVIYEQYFGPGTRLTVT.